This T cell receptor (beta chain) was recorded in a study of post-analysis software for immune sequencing data. CDR3 size: 16 residues. J gave up 6 bases and V 3 bases, and 13 bases lay outside the gene matches. Germline CDR1 SQVTM, CDR2 ANQGSEA. This clonotype has just a few counts. Its specificity is not known. Libraries were made from TCR beta cDNA, and they carried unique molecular identifiers. TCRdb reanalysed the PCR reads using MiXCR and keeps one entry per CDR3 protein. This table holds about 770,000 distinct CDR3 sequences, roughly 50% found once. Points from the study as a whole: There was significantly lower normalized Chao1 diversity in multiple sclerosis patients than in controls. Higher frequency in patients than in controls was seen for roughly five TRBV segments, with TRBV5-6, TRBV5-1 and TRBV20-1 among them.

This clonotype originated in a girl between 10 and 17 years old with multiple sclerosis. The J gene is TRBJ2-2, the V gene TRBV29-1, with 7 bases lining up with TRBD2. Sequenced sample: blood. The DNA for the CDR3 is TGCAGCGTTGAGTCAGGGCTAGCGGTAGTCCCCGGGGAGCTGTTTTTT. Residues: CSVESGLAVVPGELFF.